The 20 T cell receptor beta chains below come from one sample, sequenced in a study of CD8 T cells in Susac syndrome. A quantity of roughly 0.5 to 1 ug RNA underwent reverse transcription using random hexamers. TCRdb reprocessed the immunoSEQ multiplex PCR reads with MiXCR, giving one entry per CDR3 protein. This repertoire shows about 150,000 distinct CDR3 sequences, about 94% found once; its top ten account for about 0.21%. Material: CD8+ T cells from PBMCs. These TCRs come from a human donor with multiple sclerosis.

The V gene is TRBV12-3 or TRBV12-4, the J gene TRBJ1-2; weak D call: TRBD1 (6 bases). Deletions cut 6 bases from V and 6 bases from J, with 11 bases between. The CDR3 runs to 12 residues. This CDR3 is CASRGGRDGYTF. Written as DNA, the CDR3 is TGTGCCAGCAGGGGGGGCAGGGATGGCTACACCTTC.

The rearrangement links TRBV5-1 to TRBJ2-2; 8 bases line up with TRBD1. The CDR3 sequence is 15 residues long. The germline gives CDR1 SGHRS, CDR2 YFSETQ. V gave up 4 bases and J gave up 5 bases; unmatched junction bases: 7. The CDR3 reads CASSIRDRSTGELFF. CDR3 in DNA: TGCGCCAGCAGCATCCGGGACAGGTCAACCGGGGAGCTGTTTTTT.

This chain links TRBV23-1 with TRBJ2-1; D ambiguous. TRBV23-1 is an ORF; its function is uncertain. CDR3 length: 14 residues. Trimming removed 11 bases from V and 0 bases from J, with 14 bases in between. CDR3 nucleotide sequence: TGCGCCGACGTCGTAAAGAGCTCCTACAATGAGCAGTTCTTC. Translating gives CADVVKSSYNEQFF.

DNA for the CDR3: TGTGCCAGCAGTGAATCTAGCGGGGGGGCAGATGAGCAGTTCTTC. It codes for CASSESSGGADEQFF. V gene TRBV6-4 combines with J gene TRBJ2-1; TRBD2 aligns across 12 bases. The CDR3 runs to 15 residues. Germline-derived CDR1 and CDR2 are MRHNA and SNTAGT. Losses at the gene ends were 3 bases for V and 8 bases for J; bases not matched to a gene: 5.

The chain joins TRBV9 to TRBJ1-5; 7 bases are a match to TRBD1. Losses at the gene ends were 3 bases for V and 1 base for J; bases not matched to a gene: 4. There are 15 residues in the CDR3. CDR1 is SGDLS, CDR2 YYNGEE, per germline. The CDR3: CASSASGGSNQPQHF. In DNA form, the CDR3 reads TGTGCCAGCAGCGCATCAGGGGGGAGCAATCAGCCCCAGCATTTT.

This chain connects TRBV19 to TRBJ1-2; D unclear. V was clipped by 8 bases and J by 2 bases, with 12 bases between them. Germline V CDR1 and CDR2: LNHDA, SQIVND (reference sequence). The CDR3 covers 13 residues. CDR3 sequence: CASASRENYGYTF. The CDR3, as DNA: TGTGCCAGTGCCTCACGAGAGAACTATGGCTACACCTTC.

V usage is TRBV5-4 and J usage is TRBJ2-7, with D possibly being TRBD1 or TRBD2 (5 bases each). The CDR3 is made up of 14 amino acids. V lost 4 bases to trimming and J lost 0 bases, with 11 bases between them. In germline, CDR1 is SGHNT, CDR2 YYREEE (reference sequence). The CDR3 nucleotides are TGTGCCAGCAGCCCCAAGAGGGGCTCCTACGAGCAGTACTTC. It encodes CASSPKRGSYEQYF.

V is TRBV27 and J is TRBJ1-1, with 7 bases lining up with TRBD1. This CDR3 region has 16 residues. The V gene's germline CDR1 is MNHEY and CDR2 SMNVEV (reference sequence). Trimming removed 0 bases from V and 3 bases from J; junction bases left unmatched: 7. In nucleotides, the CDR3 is TGTGCCAGCAGTTTATCTATCCAGGGGGGCTACACTGAAGCTTTCTTT. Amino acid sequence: CASSLSIQGGYTEAFF.

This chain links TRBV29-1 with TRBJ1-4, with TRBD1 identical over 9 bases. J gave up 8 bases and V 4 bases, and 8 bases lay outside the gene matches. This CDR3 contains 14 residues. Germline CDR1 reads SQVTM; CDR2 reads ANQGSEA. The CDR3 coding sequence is TGCAGCGTTGGATACAGGGGGCGCGGGGAAAAACTGTTTTTT. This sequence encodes CSVGYRGRGEKLFF.

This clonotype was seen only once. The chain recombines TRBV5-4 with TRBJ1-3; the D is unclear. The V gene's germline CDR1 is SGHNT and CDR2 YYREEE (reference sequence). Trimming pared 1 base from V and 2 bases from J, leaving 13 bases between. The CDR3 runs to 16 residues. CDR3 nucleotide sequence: TGTGCCAGCAGCTTGATACCGCCGGATCCTGGAAACACCATATATTTT. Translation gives CASSLIPPDPGNTIYF.

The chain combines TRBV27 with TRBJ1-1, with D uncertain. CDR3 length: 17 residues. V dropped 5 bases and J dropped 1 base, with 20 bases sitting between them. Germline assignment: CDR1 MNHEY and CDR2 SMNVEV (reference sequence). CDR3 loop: CASSLRRSKGPNTEAFF. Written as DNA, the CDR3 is TGTGCCAGCAGTCTCAGGCGCTCTAAGGGTCCGAACACTGAAGCTTTCTTT.

DNA of the CDR3: TGTGCCAGCAGCCAAGATTGGGGGCGCGTCCCCCTCACAGATACGCAGTATTTT. Its translation is CASSQDWGRVPLTDTQYF. The rearrangement uses TRBV3-1 and TRBJ2-3, with TRBD1 as a possible D gene (6 bases). Germline V lookup: CDR1 LGHDT, CDR2 YNNKEL (reference sequence). The CDR3 sequence is 18 residues long. With 0 bases removed from V and 2 bases from J, the gap between germline ends came to 18 bases.

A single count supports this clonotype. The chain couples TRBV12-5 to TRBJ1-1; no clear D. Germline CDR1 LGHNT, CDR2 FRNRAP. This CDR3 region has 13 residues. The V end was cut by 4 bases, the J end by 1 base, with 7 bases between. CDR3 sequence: CASGSSQNTEAFF. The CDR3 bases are TGTGCTAGTGGTTCATCGCAGAACACTGAAGCTTTCTTT.

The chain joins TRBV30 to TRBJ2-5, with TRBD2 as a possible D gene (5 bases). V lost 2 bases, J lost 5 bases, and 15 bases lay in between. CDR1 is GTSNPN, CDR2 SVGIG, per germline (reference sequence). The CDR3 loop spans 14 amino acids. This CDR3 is CAWSLTGMSETQYF. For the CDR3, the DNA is TGTGCCTGGAGTCTCACCGGGATGAGCGAGACCCAGTACTTC.

This chain's CDR3 is CASSLRPQHF. The DNA for the CDR3 is TGTGCCAGCAGTTTAAGGCCCCAGCATTTT. This chain links TRBV28 with TRBJ1-5; D not certain. V dropped 2 bases and J dropped 9 bases, with 2 bases sitting between them. The CDR3 length is 10 residues. CDR1 is MDHEN and CDR2 is SYDVKM in the germline V gene.

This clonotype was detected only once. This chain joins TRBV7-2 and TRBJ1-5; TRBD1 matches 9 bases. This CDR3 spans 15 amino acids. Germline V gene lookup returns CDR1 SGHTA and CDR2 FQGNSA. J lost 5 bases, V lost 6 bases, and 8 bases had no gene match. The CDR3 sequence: CASSPQGARDQPQHF. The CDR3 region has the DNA TGTGCCAGCAGTCCACAGGGGGCGCGGGATCAGCCCCAGCATTTT.

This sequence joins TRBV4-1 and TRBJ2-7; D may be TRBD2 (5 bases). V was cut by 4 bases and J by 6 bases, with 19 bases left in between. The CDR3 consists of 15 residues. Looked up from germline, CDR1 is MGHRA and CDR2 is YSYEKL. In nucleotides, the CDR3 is TGCGCCAGCAGCCCCCCCGGCCCCGGGATGATCGAGCAGTACTTC. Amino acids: CASSPPGPGMIEQYF.

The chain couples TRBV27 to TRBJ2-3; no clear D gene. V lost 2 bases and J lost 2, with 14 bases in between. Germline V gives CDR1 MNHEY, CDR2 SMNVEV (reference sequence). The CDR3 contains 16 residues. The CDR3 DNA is TGTGCCAGCAGTTTACTAACAGCTTACCACACAGATACGCAGTATTTT. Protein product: CASSLLTAYHTDTQYF.

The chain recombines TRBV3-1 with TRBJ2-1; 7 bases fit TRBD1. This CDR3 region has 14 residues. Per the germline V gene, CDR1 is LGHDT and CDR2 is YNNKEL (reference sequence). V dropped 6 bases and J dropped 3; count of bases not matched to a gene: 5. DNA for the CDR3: TGTGCCAGCAGTCAGGGGACAGTCTACAATGAGCAGTTCTTC. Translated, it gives CASSQGTVYNEQFF.

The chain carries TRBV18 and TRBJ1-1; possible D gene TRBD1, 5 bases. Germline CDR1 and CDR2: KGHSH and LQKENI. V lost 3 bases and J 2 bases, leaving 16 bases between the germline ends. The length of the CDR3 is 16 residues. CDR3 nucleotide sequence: TGTGCCAGCTCACCTCGAGGGCCCGGGGGAAACACTGAAGCTTTCTTT. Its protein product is CASSPRGPGGNTEAFF.